This TCR beta chain derives from a study of blood T cells in healthy people across ages. The ends were cut back, 5 bases at V and 0 bases at J, with 16 bases in the middle. There are 16 residues in the CDR3. Looked up from germline, CDR1 is MNHEY and CDR2 is SMNVEV (reference sequence). This clonotype was counted between two and nine times. The antigen is undetermined. General study findings and limits: It was the long-lived donors that had more naive CD4+ cells and higher diversity than aged donors.

A second PCR of about 7 to 12 cycles used a sample-barcoded 5' primer and a J-beta primer mix. Each cDNA molecule received a tag from a template-switch adaptor that had 12 random nucleotides. A single record per CDR3 protein comes from TCRdb applying MiXCR to the 5' RACE reads. The table records fewer than 800,000 distinct CDR3 sequences, around 20% of them present only once. The rearrangement uses TRBV27 and TRBJ1-1, with D perhaps TRBD1 (6 bases). The sample was blood. This sequence was found in a man between 65 and 85 years old in good health. The DNA for the CDR3 is TGTGCCAGCAGTAAACCGGGACACCTAATGAACACTGAAGCTTTCTTT. Its translation: CASSKPGHLMNTEAFF.